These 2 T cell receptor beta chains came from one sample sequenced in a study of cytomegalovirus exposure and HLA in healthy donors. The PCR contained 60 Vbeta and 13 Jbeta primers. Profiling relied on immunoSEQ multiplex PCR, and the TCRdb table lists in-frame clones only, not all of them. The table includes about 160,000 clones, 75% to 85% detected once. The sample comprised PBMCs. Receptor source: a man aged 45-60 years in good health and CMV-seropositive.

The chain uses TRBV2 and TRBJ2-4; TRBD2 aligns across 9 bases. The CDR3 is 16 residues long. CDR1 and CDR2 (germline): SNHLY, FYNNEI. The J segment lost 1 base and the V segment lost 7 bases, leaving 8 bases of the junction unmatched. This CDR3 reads CASTPSSGGAKNIQYF. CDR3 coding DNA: TGTGCCAGCACCCCCAGCAGCGGGGGGGCCAAAAACATTCAGTACTTC.

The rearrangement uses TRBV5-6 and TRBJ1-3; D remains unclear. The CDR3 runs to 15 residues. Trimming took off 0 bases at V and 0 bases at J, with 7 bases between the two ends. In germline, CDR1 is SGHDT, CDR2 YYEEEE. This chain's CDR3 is CASSLEFYSGNTIYF. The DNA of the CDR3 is TGTGCCAGCAGCTTGGAATTCTACTCTGGAAACACCATATATTTT.